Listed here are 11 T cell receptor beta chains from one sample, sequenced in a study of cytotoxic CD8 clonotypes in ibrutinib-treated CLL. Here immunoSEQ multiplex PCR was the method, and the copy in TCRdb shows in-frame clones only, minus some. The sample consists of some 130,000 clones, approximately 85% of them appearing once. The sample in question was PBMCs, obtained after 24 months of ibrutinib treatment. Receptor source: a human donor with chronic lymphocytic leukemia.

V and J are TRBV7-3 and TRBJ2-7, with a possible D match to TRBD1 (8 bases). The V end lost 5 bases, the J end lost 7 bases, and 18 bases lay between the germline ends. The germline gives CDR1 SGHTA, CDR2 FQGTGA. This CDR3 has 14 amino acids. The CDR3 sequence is CASSPRQGRGEQYF. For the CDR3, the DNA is TGTGCCAGCAGCCCCAGACAGGGGAGGGGAGAGCAGTACTTC.

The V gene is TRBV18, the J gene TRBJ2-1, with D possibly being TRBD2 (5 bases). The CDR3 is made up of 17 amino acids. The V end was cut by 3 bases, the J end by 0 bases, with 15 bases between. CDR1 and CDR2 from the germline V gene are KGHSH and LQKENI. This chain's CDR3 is CASSPQLTGSSYNEQFF. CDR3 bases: TGTGCCAGCTCACCCCAACTAACGGGGAGCTCCTACAATGAGCAGTTCTTC.

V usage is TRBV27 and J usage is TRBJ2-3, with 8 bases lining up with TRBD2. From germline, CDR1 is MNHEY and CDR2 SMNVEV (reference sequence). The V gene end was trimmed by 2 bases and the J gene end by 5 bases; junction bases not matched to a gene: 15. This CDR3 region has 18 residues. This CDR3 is CASSLKGSGTRRGDTQYF. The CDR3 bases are TGTGCCAGCAGTTTAAAAGGTAGCGGGACTAGAAGAGGAGATACGCAGTATTTT.

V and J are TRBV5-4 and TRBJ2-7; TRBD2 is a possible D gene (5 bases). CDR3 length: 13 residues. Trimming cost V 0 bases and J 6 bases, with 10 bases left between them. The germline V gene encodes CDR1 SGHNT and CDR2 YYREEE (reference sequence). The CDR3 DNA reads TGTGCCAGCAGCTTGGAACTACGGGGCGAGCAGTACTTC. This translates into CASSLELRGEQYF.

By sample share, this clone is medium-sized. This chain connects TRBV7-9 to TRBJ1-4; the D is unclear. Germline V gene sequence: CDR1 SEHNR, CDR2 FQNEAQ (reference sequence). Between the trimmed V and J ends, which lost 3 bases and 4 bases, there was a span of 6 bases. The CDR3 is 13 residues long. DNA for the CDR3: TGTGCCAGCAGCTTTCAAGATAATGAAAAACTGTTTTTT. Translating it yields CASSFQDNEKLFF.

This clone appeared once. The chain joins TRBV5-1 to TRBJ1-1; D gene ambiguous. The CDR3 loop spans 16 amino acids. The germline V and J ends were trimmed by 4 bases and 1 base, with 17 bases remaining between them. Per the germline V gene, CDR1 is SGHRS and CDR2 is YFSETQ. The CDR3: CASSLPGRVGNTEAFF. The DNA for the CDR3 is TGCGCCAGCAGCCTACCAGGCCGGGTGGGGAACACTGAAGCTTTCTTT.

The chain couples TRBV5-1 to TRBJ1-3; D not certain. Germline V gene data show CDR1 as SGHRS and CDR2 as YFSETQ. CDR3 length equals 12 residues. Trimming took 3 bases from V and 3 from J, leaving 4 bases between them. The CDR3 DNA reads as TGCGCCAGCAGCTACTTTGGAAACACCATATATTTT. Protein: CASSYFGNTIYF.

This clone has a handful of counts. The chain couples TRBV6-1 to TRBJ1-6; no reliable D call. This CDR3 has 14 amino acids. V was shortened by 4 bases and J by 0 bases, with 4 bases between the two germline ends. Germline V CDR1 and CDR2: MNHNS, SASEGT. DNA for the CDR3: TGTGCCAGCAGTGGATACTCCTATAATTCACCCCTCCACTTT. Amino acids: CASSGYSYNSPLHF.

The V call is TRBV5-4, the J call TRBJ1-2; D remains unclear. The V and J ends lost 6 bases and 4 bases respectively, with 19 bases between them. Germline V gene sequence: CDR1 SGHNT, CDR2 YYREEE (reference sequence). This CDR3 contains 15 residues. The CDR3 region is CASTPGGFYPYGYTF. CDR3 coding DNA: TGTGCCAGCACCCCCGGAGGGTTTTACCCCTATGGCTACACCTTC.

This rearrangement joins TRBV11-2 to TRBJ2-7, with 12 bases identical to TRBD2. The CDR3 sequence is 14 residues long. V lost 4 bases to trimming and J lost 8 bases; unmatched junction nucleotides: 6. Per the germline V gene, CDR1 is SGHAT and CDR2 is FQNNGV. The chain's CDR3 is CASSSDLAGGKQYF. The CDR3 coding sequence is TGTGCCAGCAGCTCGGATCTAGCGGGGGGGAAGCAGTACTTC.

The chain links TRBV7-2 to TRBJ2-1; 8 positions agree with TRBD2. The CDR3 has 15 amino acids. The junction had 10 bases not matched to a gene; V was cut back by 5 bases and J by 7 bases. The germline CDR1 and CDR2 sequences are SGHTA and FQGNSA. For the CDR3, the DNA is TGTGCCAGCAGCCCCCAAGGCGGGGGGTGGAATGAGCAGTTCTTC. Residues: CASSPQGGGWNEQFF.